Here is one T cell receptor (beta chain) with its context. The antigen is undetermined. This entry comes from a study of OX40 agonist ivuxolimab in advanced cancers. Study-wide background: The drug used for patients, ivuxolimab, was an agonistic anti-OX40 (CD134) antibody. General study points: Relative to CD4+, CD8+ T cells held more expanded clones on average. No determination was made of the antigen specificity of the expanded peripheral T cells.

Sequencing used immunoSEQ multiplex PCR; TCRdb keeps in-frame clones, though not all of them. The table lists more than 65,000 clones, around 91% of them singletons. V was clipped by 1 base and J by 5 bases, with 11 bases between them. CDR3 length equals 15 residues. Germline CDR1 reads SGHTA; CDR2 reads FQGNSA. The cohort excluded patients with autoimmune disease history or systemic immunosuppression. The chain uses TRBV7-2 and TRBJ1-4, with D uncertain. The TCR comes from an adult with an advanced solid tumor such as melanoma, head and neck, liver or kidney cancer. The specimen was CD4+ or CD8+ T cells sorted from blood, collected in a trial of the OX40 agonist ivuxolimab. CDR3 nucleotides: TGTGCCAGCAGCTTAGTAGGAGGGCCCAATGAAAAACTGTTTTTT. It is translated as CASSLVGGPNEKLFF.